The present T cell receptor (beta chain) was sequenced within a study of long-term antiretroviral therapy in people with HIV. Study background: The oldest specimens predate the 2015 immediate-ART recommendation by about a decade.

The assay, immunoSEQ v3.0, was run at survey level. Assay: immunoSEQ multiplex PCR; the TCRdb copy retains only in-frame clones and omits some. In the table there are 28,000 or so clones, about 94% of which are singletons. The germline CDR1 and CDR2 sequences are SGHVS and FNYEAQ. The CDR3 covers 15 residues. V lost 5 bases, J lost 5 bases, and 9 bases stayed unmatched. The material sequenced was unsorted PBMCs, taken 6.2 years after starting antiretroviral therapy. V gene TRBV7-6 combines with J gene TRBJ2-5, with 9 bases identical to TRBD1. The receptor was derived from a man aged 35 to 55 with HIV. The DNA of the CDR3 is TGTGCCAGCAGCCGGACAGGGGCCCTTAGTGAGACCCAGTACTTC. This gives the protein CASSRTGALSETQYF.